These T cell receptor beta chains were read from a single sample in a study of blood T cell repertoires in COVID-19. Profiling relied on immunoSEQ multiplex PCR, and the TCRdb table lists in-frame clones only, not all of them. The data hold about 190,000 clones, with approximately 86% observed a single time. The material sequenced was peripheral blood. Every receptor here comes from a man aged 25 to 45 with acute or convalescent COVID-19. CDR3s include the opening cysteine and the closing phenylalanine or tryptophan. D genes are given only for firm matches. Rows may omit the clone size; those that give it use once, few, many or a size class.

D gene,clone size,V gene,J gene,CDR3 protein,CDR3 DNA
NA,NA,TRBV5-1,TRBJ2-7,CASSPVAGSNEQYF,TGCGCCAGCAGCCCTGTTGCGGGGAGCAACGAGCAGTACTTC
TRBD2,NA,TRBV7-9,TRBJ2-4,CASSPSGGNIQYF,TGTGCCAGCAGCCCTTCGGGGGGAAACATTCAGTACTTC
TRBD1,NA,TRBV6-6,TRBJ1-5,CASSSRPGGDQPQHF,TGTGCCAGCAGTTCAAGGCCAGGGGGAGACCAGCCCCAGCATTTT
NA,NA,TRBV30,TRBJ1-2,CAWKYGQYGYTF,TGTGCCTGGAAATATGGACAGTATGGCTACACCTTC
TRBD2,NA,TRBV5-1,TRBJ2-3,CASSLERGEIDTQYF,TGCGCCAGCAGCTTGGAGCGGGGGGAAATAGATACGCAGTATTTT
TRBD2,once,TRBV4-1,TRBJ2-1,CASSVGTSGIYNEQFF,TGCGCCAGCAGCGTAGGCACTAGCGGGATCTACAATGAGCAGTTCTTC
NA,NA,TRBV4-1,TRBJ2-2,CASSGRGSGGTGELFF,TGCGCCAGCAGTGGCAGGGGTTCGGGAGGCACCGGGGAGCTGTTTTTT
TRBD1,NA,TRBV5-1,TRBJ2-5,CASSPTGGRETQYF,TGCGCCAGCAGCCCGACAGGGGGTAGGGAGACCCAGTACTTC
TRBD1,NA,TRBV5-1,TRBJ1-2,CASSLGTGAAHGYTF,TGCGCCAGCAGCTTGGGGACAGGGGCAGCGCATGGCTACACCTTC
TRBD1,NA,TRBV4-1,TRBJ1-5,CASSRGTGGEPQHF,TGCGCCAGCAGCCGTGGGACAGGGGGGGAACCCCAGCATTTT
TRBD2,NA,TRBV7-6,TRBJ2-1,CASSPRTSGYNEQFF,TGTGCCAGCAGCCCCCGGACTAGCGGCTACAATGAGCAGTTCTTC
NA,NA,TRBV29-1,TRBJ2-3,CSVRWGQDTQYF,TGCAGCGTTAGGTGGGGGCAAGATACGCAGTATTTT
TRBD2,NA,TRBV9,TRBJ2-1,CASSSTRTSNEQFF,TGTGCCAGCAGCTCGACGAGGACTAGCAATGAGCAGTTCTTC
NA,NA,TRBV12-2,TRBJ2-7,CASRQWTGSYEQYF,TGTGCAAGTCGCCAATGGACAGGCTCCTACGAGCAGTACTTC
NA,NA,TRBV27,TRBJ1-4,CASRFAGDNEKLFF,TGTGCCAGCCGCTTTGCAGGGGATAATGAAAAACTGTTTTTT
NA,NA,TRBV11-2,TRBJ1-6,CASSPDSSYNSPLHF,TGTGCCAGCAGCCCCGACAGCTCCTATAATTCACCCCTCCACTTT
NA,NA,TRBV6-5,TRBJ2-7,CASSYGFEGYEQYF,TGTGCCAGCAGTTATGGGTTTGAGGGATACGAGCAGTACTTC
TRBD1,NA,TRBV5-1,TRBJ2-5,CASSPGQGAAIGWETQYF,TGCGCCAGCAGCCCAGGACAGGGGGCGGCCATTGGTTGGGAGACCCAGTACTTC
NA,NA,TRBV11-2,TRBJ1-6,CASSLGGGSPLHF,TGTGCCAGCAGCTTGGGGGGGGGTTCACCCCTCCACTTT
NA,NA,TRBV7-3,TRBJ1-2,CASSNSYGYTF,TGTGCCAGCTCGAATAGTTATGGCTACACCTTC
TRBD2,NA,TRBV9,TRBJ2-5,CASSVGRSGMGTSGARETQYF,TGTGCCAGCAGCGTAGGCCGTAGTGGGATGGGGACTAGCGGGGCCCGGGAGACCCAGTACTTC
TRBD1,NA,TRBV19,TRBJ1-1,CASSIAGQSITEAFF,TGTGCCAGTAGTATAGCGGGACAGTCAATCACTGAAGCTTTCTTT
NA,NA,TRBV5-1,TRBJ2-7,CASSLASGAYEQYF,TGCGCCAGCAGCTTGGCCTCGGGAGCCTACGAGCAGTACTTC
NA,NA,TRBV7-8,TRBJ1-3,CASSLDGLGRDPIYF,TGTGCCAGCAGCTTAGACGGTTTGGGGAGGGACCCCATATATTTT
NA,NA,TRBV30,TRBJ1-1,CAWSVQDPVNTEAFF,TGTGCCTGGAGTGTACAGGATCCCGTGAACACTGAAGCTTTCTTT
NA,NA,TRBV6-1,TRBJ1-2,CASSEPGITQGYTF,TGTGCCAGCAGTGAACCGGGGATCACTCAGGGCTACACCTTC
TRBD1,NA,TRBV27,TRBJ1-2,CASSPELGTVHTF,TGTGCCAGCAGCCCAGAGTTGGGGACAGTACACACCTTC
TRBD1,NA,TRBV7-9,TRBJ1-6,CASSFKGTGTLNSPLHF,TGTGCCAGCAGCTTTAAAGGGACAGGGACTCTTAATTCACCCCTCCACTTT
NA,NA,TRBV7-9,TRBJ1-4,CASSFWPRATNEKLFF,NA
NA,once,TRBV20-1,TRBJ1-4,CSAQRGEKLFF,TGCAGTGCTCAACGGGGTGAAAAACTGTTTTTT
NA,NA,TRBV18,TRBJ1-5,CASSPPGGGQPQHF,TGTGCCAGCTCACCACCGGGGGGGGGTCAGCCCCAGCATTTT
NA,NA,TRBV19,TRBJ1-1,CASSIVDTPNTEAFF,TGTGCCAGTAGTATAGTTGACACGCCGAACACTGAAGCTTTCTTT
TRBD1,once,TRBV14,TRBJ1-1,CASSYGQGNTEAFF,TGTGCCAGCAGTTACGGACAGGGGAACACTGAAGCTTTCTTT
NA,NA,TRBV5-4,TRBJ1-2,CASSPQGSGYTF,TGTGCCAGCAGCCCCCAGGGGTCTGGCTACACCTTC
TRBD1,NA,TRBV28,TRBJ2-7,CASSSLGQAPYEQYF,TGTGCCAGCAGTTCCTTAGGACAGGCTCCCTACGAGCAGTACTTC
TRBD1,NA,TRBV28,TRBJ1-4,CASRQQGATNEKLFF,TGTGCCAGCAGACAACAGGGGGCCACTAATGAAAAACTGTTTTTT
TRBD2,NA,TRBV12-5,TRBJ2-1,CASGFRTSGVDEQFF,TGTGCTAGTGGTTTCCGGACTAGCGGGGTAGATGAGCAGTTCTTC
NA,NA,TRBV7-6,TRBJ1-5,CASSPNRDQPQHF,TGTGCCAGCAGCCCGAACAGGGACCAGCCCCAGCATTTT
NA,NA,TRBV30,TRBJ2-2,CACTTDRRNTGELFF,TGTGCCTGCACGACAGACCGGAGGAACACCGGGGAGCTGTTTTTT
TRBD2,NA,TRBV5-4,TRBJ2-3,CASSLRASGIKDTQYF,TGTGCCAGCAGCTTGCGGGCTAGCGGGATAAAAGATACGCAGTATTTT